This T cell receptor beta chain was obtained from a study of blood T cell repertoires in COVID-19. Libraries were prepared by immunoSEQ multiplex PCR; TCRdb keeps only in-frame clonotypes and omits some of them. The repertoire has around 450,000 clones, about 89% of them found once; the top ten carry approximately 4.5%. CDR1 MNHEY and CDR2 SMNVEV come from the germline V gene (reference sequence). V lost 9 bases, J lost 3 bases, and 15 bases lay in between. The CDR3 is 15 residues long. The chain is built from TRBV27 and TRBJ1-6; a weak D match, TRBD1 (6 bases). Sequenced material: peripheral blood. The TCR was taken from a woman aged 25 to 39 with acute or convalescent COVID-19. The CDR3 DNA sequence: TGTGCCAGTTTGAGGGGGGGCGACTATAATTCACCCCTCCACTTT. Its protein is CASLRGGDYNSPLHF.